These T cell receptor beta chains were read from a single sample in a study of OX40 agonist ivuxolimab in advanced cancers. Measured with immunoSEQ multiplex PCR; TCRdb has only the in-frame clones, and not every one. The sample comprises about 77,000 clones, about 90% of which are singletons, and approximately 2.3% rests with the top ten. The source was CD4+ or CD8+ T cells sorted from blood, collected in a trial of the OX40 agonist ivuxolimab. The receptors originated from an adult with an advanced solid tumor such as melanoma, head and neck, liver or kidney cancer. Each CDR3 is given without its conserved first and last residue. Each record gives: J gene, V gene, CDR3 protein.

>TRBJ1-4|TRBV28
ASTLRGATNEKLF
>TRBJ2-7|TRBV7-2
ASSLKGGSGEQY
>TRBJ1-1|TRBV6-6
ASSYKGNTEAF
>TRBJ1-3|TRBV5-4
ASSFGQGNTIY
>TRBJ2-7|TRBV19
ASRTTQGGEQY
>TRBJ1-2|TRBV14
ASSPGYTNYGYT
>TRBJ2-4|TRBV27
ASSPLLAGVENIQY
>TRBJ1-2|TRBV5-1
ASAVQGEASGYT
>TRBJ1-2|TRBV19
ASSIGEGQYYGYT
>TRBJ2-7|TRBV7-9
ASSLTGPGLY
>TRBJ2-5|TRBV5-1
ASSLATNRPGTQY
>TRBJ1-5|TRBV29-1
SVRTGSNQPQH
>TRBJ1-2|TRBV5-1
ASSNGPAGQNYGYT
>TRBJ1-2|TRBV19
ASSRQGAGGYT
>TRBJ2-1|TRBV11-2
ASSWEFGTNEQF
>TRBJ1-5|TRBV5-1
ASSLGTAEDHQPQH
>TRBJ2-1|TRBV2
ASTTHNEQF
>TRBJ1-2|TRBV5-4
ASSFGQGKHLGAGYT
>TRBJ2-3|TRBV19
ASSGVSPRASSDLADTQY
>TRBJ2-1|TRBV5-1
ASSPRTGSGNEQF
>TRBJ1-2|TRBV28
ASSTGQGSGGYT
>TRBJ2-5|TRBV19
ASRSGRLSQETQY
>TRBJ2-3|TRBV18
ASSPPWGQGGPDTQY
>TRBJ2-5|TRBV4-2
ASSQDQNSQETQY
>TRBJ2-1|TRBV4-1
ASSQARLVKYNEQF
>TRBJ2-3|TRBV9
ASSADPSTDTQY
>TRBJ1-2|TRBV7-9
ASTIPGGRAVFNYGYT
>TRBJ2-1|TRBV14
ASSQEPRGGWYNEQF
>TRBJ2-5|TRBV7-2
ASSLSGGATQY
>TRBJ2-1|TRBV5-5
ASSNILAVSYNEQF
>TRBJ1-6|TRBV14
ASSQGEDFRSYNSPLH
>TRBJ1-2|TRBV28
ATTQPAVLRGYT
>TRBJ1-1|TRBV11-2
ASSLVRGRGFTEAF